What follows are 20 T cell receptor beta chains derived from one specimen sequenced in a study of radiation and T cells in renal cell carcinoma. Method: immunoSEQ multiplex PCR; TCRdb's copy keeps in-frame clones and lacks some. The sample gives roughly 60,000 clones, around 78% of which show up once; roughly 7% is in the top ten. Time point in this sample: blood 2 weeks post-SBRT. Stated treatment: 15 Gy SBRT to primary tumor, nephrectomy 4 weeks later. Source: blood, taken from a patient whose treatment included radiotherapy and nephrectomy. Receptor source: a man between 60 and 75 years old with renal cell carcinoma.

This chain connects TRBV10-3 to TRBJ2-1; perhaps TRBD2 as D (5 bases). Germline assignment: CDR1 ENHRY and CDR2 SYGVKD. This CDR3 contains 15 residues. V was shortened by 7 bases and J by 4 bases, with 17 bases between the two germline ends. In DNA, the CDR3 is TGTGCCATCAATGAACACTCGACGGGGTACAATGAGCAGTTCTTC. Residues: CAINEHSTGYNEQFF.

This clone occurred once. The V and J genes are TRBV6-1 and TRBJ1-2; TRBD1 might be the D (5 bases). The CDR3 loop spans 14 amino acids. The V and J ends lost 3 bases and 0 bases respectively, with 8 bases between them. Germline-derived CDR1 and CDR2 are MNHNS and SASEGT. For the CDR3, the DNA is TGTGCCAGCAGTGACCCGACAGCTAACTATGGCTACACCTTC. This translates into CASSDPTANYGYTF.

This clone was recorded once. The rearrangement joins TRBV6-5 to TRBJ2-1; the D gene is possibly TRBD2 (5 bases). The V gene's germline CDR1 is MNHEY and CDR2 SVGAGI. V lost 7 bases, J lost 12 bases, and 16 bases lay in between. This CDR3 region has 12 residues. The CDR3 loop reads CASTSPSGMQFF. The CDR3 DNA is TGTGCCAGCACCTCCCCGTCGGGGATGCAGTTCTTC.

The table lists this clone with a count of one. This chain uses TRBV28 with TRBJ1-2; unclear D gene. With 3 bases removed from V and 7 bases from J, the gap between germline ends came to 24 bases. The CDR3 spans 17 residues. Germline-derived CDR1 and CDR2 are MDHEN and SYDVKM. The CDR3 nucleotides read TGTGCCAGCAGTTTGCTCTCACTCCGCTGGGCTGCCCTTGGCTACACCTTC. Amino acids: CASSLLSLRWAALGYTF.

This clone was seen only once. The V gene is TRBV7-6, the J gene TRBJ2-4, with 11 bases matching TRBD1. Germline trimming cut 5 bases from V and 3 bases from J; bases unmatched to any gene: 6. CDR1 and CDR2 from the germline V gene are SGHVS and FNYEAQ. CDR3 length: 16 residues. The CDR3 DNA follows: TGTGCCAGCAGCCCCGGGACAGGGGGAGTCAAAAACATTCAGTACTTC. This sequence encodes CASSPGTGGVKNIQYF.

The chain links TRBV5-1 to TRBJ1-1; D perhaps matches TRBD1 (6 bases). V was clipped by 0 bases and J by 5 bases, with 11 bases between them. Germline V CDR1 and CDR2: SGHRS, YFSETQ. The CDR3 covers 14 residues. CDR3 DNA sequence: TGCGCCAGCAGCTTGGCGGGGGGCCGAACTGAAGCTTTCTTT. Its protein product is CASSLAGGRTEAFF.

The V and J genes are TRBV9 and TRBJ1-3, with TRBD1 matching 8 bases. This CDR3 comprises 17 residues. J gave up 0 bases and V 4 bases, and 9 bases lay outside the gene matches. Germline loops: CDR1 SGDLS, CDR2 YYNGEE. CDR3: CASSSQDRAVSGNTIYF. The CDR3 DNA reads TGTGCCAGCAGCTCCCAGGACAGGGCCGTCTCTGGAAACACCATATATTTT.

The rearrangement links TRBV30 to TRBJ1-2; tentative D call: TRBD1 (6 bases). Germline lookup yields CDR1 GTSNPN and CDR2 SVGIG (reference sequence). V was trimmed by 5 bases and J by 8 bases, leaving 12 bases between them. CDR3 length equals 11 residues. In DNA, the CDR3 is TGTGCCTGGTCCACAGGGAGCGGCTACACCTTC. This encodes CAWSTGSGYTF.

This sequence joins TRBV7-2 and TRBJ2-3; possible D gene TRBD2, 5 bases. Trimming removed 4 bases at V and 3 bases at J, with 14 bases between. Looked up from germline, CDR1 is SGHTA and CDR2 is FQGNSA. The CDR3 runs 15 residues. Written as DNA, the CDR3 is TGTGCCAGCAGCTCCCAGCCCGGAGGTACAGATACGCAGTATTTT. It yields the protein CASSSQPGGTDTQYF.

The V call is TRBV19, the J call TRBJ2-2; 7 bases are shared with TRBD1. The junction had 5 bases not matched to a gene; V was cut back by 7 bases and J by 3 bases. This CDR3 has 14 amino acids. The germline CDR1 and CDR2 sequences are LNHDA and SQIVND (reference sequence). This chain's CDR3 is CASIRDRDTGELFF. CDR3 nucleotides: TGTGCCAGTATCAGAGACAGGGACACCGGGGAGCTGTTTTTT.

V usage is TRBV15 and J usage is TRBJ1-5; no firm D call. The germline V gene has CDR1 LNHNV and CDR2 YYDKDF (reference sequence). V was shortened by 8 bases and J by 6 bases, with 14 bases between the two germline ends. The CDR3 contains 13 residues. DNA of the CDR3: TGTGCCACCTCGCACAGCATTGGTCAGCCCCAGCATTTT. Translating it yields CATSHSIGQPQHF.

The chain uses TRBV7-2 and TRBJ2-3; D possibly uses TRBD1 or TRBD2 (6 bases each). Germline CDR1 is SGHTA and CDR2 is FQGNSA. The CDR3 is 16 amino acids. V lost 7 bases to trimming and J lost 2 bases, with 19 bases between them. CDR3 protein: CASTRGGYEDTDTQYF. CDR3 in DNA: TGTGCCAGCACCCGAGGGGGGTATGAAGACACAGATACGCAGTATTTT.

In regard to this clone: At one of its ends the junction is not consistent with the germline gene, which may arise from a read error. Other DNA sequences in this sample translate to the same CDR3. CDR3 nucleotide sequence: TGCAGCGTAACCGGGATTACGAACACTGAGGCTTTCTTT. Translated: CSVTGITNTEAFF. The chain uses TRBV29-1 and TRBJ1-1; D call uncertain. Looked up from germline, CDR1 is SQVTM and CDR2 is ANQGSEA. The CDR3 is 13 amino acids. Using reference TRBV29-1 and TRBJ1-1 for the parts outside the CDR3, the full variable domain is SAVISQKPSRDICQRGTSLTIQCQVDSQVTMMFWYRQQPGQSLTLIATANQGSEATYESGFVIDKFPISRPNLTFSTLTVSNMSPEDSSIYLCSVTGITNTEAFFGQGTRLTVV.

The chain carries TRBV28 and TRBJ2-3, with a weak D call TRBD1 (5 bases). CDR1 is MDHEN, CDR2 SYDVKM, per germline. The CDR3 is made up of 14 amino acids. Between the trimmed V and J ends, which lost 5 bases and 14 bases, there was a span of 23 bases. Written as DNA, the CDR3 is TGTGCCAGCAGTGGGGCTGAGAGGAGCGCCGGTTGGTATTTT. Protein: CASSGAERSAGWYF.

The chain joins TRBV5-1 to TRBJ1-5; no definite D call. Trimming left V 0 bases short and J 4 bases short, with 5 bases between. The CDR3 runs to 13 residues. Germline CDR1 and CDR2: SGHRS and YFSETQ. The CDR3, as DNA: TGCGCCAGCAGCTTGGCGGAAAATCAGCCCCAGCATTTT. Its translation: CASSLAENQPQHF.

V is TRBV6-5 and J is TRBJ2-4; D gene ambiguous. Trimming left V 8 bases short and J 2 bases short, with 10 bases between. CDR3 size: 13 residues. In germline, CDR1 is MNHEY, CDR2 SVGAGI. The CDR3 protein is CASRDLTKNIQYF. CDR3 coding DNA: TGTGCCAGCCGAGACTTAACCAAAAACATTCAGTACTTC.

The gene calls are TRBV5-1 and TRBJ1-1; D call uncertain. Germline values: CDR1 SGHRS, CDR2 YFSETQ. The V and J ends lost 0 bases and 0 bases respectively, with 9 bases between them. This CDR3 comprises 15 residues. The DNA for the CDR3 is TGCGCCAGCAGCTTGGAGGGCAGTTTGAACACTGAAGCTTTCTTT. This codes for CASSLEGSLNTEAFF. The full variable domain, completed using reference TRBV5-1 and TRBJ1-1, is KAGVTQTPRYLIKTRGQQVTLSCSPISGHRSVSWYQQTPGQGLQFLFEYFSETQRNKGNFPGRFSGRQFSNSRSEMNVSTLELGDSALYLCASSLEGSLNTEAFFGQGTRLTVV.

This chain uses TRBV7-2 with TRBJ2-7; 7 positions match TRBD2. Losses at the gene ends were 6 bases for V and 1 base for J; bases not matched to a gene: 6. The CDR3 spans 14 residues. CDR1 and CDR2 from the germline V gene are SGHTA and FQGNSA. The CDR3 reads CASRFSGDSYEQYF. The CDR3 coding sequence is TGTGCCAGCAGATTCAGCGGGGATTCCTACGAGCAGTACTTC.

This rearrangement joins TRBV7-6 to TRBJ2-3; the match to TRBD2 covers 7 bases. This CDR3 has 16 amino acids. The V gene's germline CDR1 is SGHVS and CDR2 FNYEAQ. Losses at the gene ends were 1 base for V and 3 bases for J; bases not matched to a gene: 7. Here the CDR3 reads CASSLGDSRGTDTQYF. CDR3 bases: TGTGCCAGCAGCTTAGGGGACTCGCGGGGGACAGATACGCAGTATTTT. Looking up the rest from reference TRBV7-6 and TRBJ2-3 gives the full variable domain: GAGVSQSPRYKVTKRGQDVALRCDPISGHVSLYWYRQALGQGPEFLTYFNYEAQQDKSGLPNDRFSAERPEGSISTLTIQRTEQRDSAMYRCASSLGDSRGTDTQYFGPGTRLTVL.

The chain uses TRBV27 and TRBJ2-7; possible D gene TRBD1, 7 bases. Germline-derived CDR1 and CDR2 are MNHEY and SMNVEV (reference sequence). The CDR3 contains 13 residues. V lost 5 bases and J lost 3, with 11 bases in between. The CDR3 region has the DNA TGTGCCAGCAGTCCAGGGGGGTACTACGAGCAGTACTTC. As protein: CASSPGGYYEQYF.